This record looks at one TCR beta chain sequence and its context. Its antigen is unknown. This sample was included in a study of a mutant IDH1 vaccine in newly diagnosed glioma. Study-level background: Mean patient age was about 44 years; about 62% were male and roughly 38% female. Points from the study as a whole: Pseudoprogression appeared independent of alterations in top peripheral clonotypes.

The CDR3 contains 14 residues. V was clipped by 2 bases and J by 3 bases, with 10 bases between them. CDR1 and CDR2 (germline): MNHNS, SASEGT. Sequenced by immunoSEQ multiplex PCR; TCRdb stores in-frame clones only, minus some. Here the sample spans 85,000 to 100,000 clones, 83% being singletons. Time point noted: baseline, week 1 (first vaccination visit). Treatment in this sample: pre-vaccination baseline after standard-of-care therapy. V and J are TRBV6-1 and TRBJ1-2; D remains ambiguous. Material: PBMCs, obtained from a glioma patient treated with radiotherapy, temozolomide or both. This sequence was found in a woman aged 45-60 years with glioma. CDR3 region: CASSESVADYGYTF. The CDR3 nucleotides are TGTGCCAGCAGTGAATCGGTCGCGGACTATGGCTACACCTTC.